The clone carrying this T cell receptor (beta chain) has a single count. Its antigen is as yet unknown. The data were taken from a study of Ad26.COV2.S vaccination and SARS-CoV-2 variants. Study background: In the COV1001 trial, the donor was in the Ad26.COV2.S arm. The vaccine Ad26.COV2.S was put into the muscle once, or twice with 56 days between. Points from the study as a whole: Vaccine and placebo groups showed comparable non-spike TCR breadth. TCR breadth and depth estimates may have understated total T cell responses.

Treatment described: about 20 received Ad26.COV2.S at low or high dose, single or two shots; 5 received placebo; per-sample allocation not given. After the first vaccine or placebo injection, samples were drawn on day 63. The germline V gene has CDR1 KGHSH and CDR2 LQKENI. The CDR3 loop spans 16 amino acids. The V segment lost 0 bases and the J segment 1 base; nucleotides outside the gene matches: 4. Sequencing used immunoSEQ multiplex PCR; TCRdb keeps in-frame clones, though not all of them. The table has about 680,000 clones, roughly 90% seen once. This sample comprised peripheral blood, obtained in a trial of Ad26.COV2.S vaccine versus placebo. The source of this sequence is a person between 18 and 65 years old who received the Ad26.COV2.S COVID-19 vaccine or a placebo. The chain links TRBV18 to TRBJ2-7, with TRBD2 identical over 9 bases. This chain's CDR3 is CASSPPSSGASYEQYF. CDR3 DNA: TGTGCCAGCTCACCACCCTCTAGCGGGGCTTCCTACGAGCAGTACTTC.